This TCR beta chain was profiled in a study of cytomegalovirus exposure and HLA in healthy donors. PCR primers comprised 60 Vbeta and 13 Jbeta primers. Some clones are missing from TCRdb's copy, which holds only in-frame ones; the method was immunoSEQ multiplex PCR. The table records roughly 120,000 clones, around 76% of them present only once. Germline CDR1 reads LNHNV; CDR2 reads YYDKDF (reference sequence). After removal of 1 base from V and 2 bases from J, the junction contained 5 bases not matched to a gene. This CDR3 is built from 15 residues. The sequenced sample consisted of PBMCs. The V and J genes are TRBV15 and TRBJ2-7; TRBD1 matches 7 bases. This sequence originates from an older woman in good health and CMV-seropositive. For the CDR3, the DNA is TGTGCCACCAGCAGAGTGGGGGACAGTACCTACGAGCAGTACTTC. Translation: CATSRVGDSTYEQYF. The entire variable domain, with the rest obtained from reference TRBV15 and TRBJ2-7, is as follows: DAMVIQNPRYQVTQFGKPVTLSCSQTLNHNVMYWYQQKSSQAPKLLFHYYDKDFNNEADTPDNFQSRRPNTSFCFLDIRSPGLGDTAMYLCATSRVGDSTYEQYFGPGTRLTVT.